The 10 T cell receptor beta chains in this list originate from one sample, sequenced in a study of T-cell memory formation after mild COVID-19. TCRdb redid the calling of the 5' RACE reads with MiXCR, one entry per CDR3 protein. The sample carries about 100,000 distinct CDR3 sequences, approximately 10% recorded once. Sequenced: PBMCs or a T cell subset sorted from them (not recorded which). These receptors were obtained from a man aged 18 to 30 who had mild COVID-19 (a few samples of this study predate the infection). Cell type and time point are not known.

The chain carries TRBV6-5 and TRBJ1-1; D gene unclear. The V gene's germline CDR1 is MNHEY and CDR2 SVGAGI. The length of the CDR3 is 12 residues. V was trimmed by 2 bases and J by 9 bases, leaving 10 bases between them. In nucleotides, the CDR3 is TGTGCCAGCAGTTACGGGTTGGGAAAAGCTTTCTTT. This translates into CASSYGLGKAFF.

This clonotype was seen repeatedly, ten times or more. The chain carries TRBV7-2 and TRBJ2-7; D possibly corresponds to TRBD1 (5 bases). Trimming stripped 1 base from V and 0 bases from J, with 10 bases between. Germline V gene sequence: CDR1 SGHTA, CDR2 FQGNSA. This CDR3 is 15 amino acids long. CDR3 amino acids: CASSLEDTSSYEQYF. CDR3 nucleotide sequence: TGTGCCAGCAGCTTAGAGGACACGAGCTCCTACGAGCAGTACTTC.

This clonotype was seen ten or more times. The rearrangement links TRBV4-3 to TRBJ1-4; no firm D call. From germline, CDR1 is LGHNA and CDR2 YSLEER. Trimming removed 0 bases at V and 4 bases at J, with 12 bases between. The CDR3 contains 16 residues. The CDR3 sequence is CASSQDRTGSNEKLFF. The CDR3 nucleotides read TGCGCCAGCAGCCAAGATCGGACCGGGAGTAATGAAAAACTGTTTTTT.

This clonotype showed up just a few times. The chain carries TRBV7-6 and TRBJ2-7, with 12 bases matching TRBD2. Germline V gene lookup returns CDR1 SGHVS and CDR2 FNYEAQ. V lost 4 bases, J lost 3 bases, and 1 base stayed unmatched. This CDR3 has 14 residues. Written as DNA, the CDR3 is TGTGCCAGCAGCTCACTAGCGGGGGGCTACGAGCAGTACTTC. As protein: CASSSLAGGYEQYF.

This chain joins TRBV3-1 and TRBJ2-3; 7 nucleotides line up with TRBD2. CDR1 is LGHDT and CDR2 is YNNKEL in the germline V gene (reference sequence). Trimming removed 4 bases from V and 4 bases from J; junction bases left unmatched: 2. The CDR3 extends over 13 amino acids. The CDR3 loop reads CASSPRGADTQYF. The CDR3, as DNA: TGTGCCAGCAGCCCTCGGGGGGCAGATACGCAGTATTTT.

This clonotype was recorded a few times. V is TRBV12-5 and J is TRBJ2-2; no firm D call. The germline V gene encodes CDR1 LGHNT and CDR2 FRNRAP. This CDR3 is built from 17 residues. V dropped 1 base and J dropped 2 bases, with 14 bases sitting between them. The CDR3 loop reads CASGLDQSELNTGELFF. CDR3 DNA: TGTGCTAGTGGTTTGGACCAATCAGAACTCAACACCGGGGAGCTGTTTTTT. The entire variable domain, with the rest obtained from reference TRBV12-5 and TRBJ2-2, is as follows: DARVTQTPRHKVTEMGQEVTMRCQPILGHNTVFWYRQTMMQGLELLAYFRNRAPLDDSGMPKDRFSAEMPDATLATLKIQPSEPRDSAVYFCASGLDQSELNTGELFFGEGSRLTVL.

The CDR3 nucleotides are TGTGCCAGCAGCCTCCCCCCGGAACAGATCTCCTACGAGCAGTACTTC. Residues: CASSLPPEQISYEQYF. The V gene is TRBV7-9, the J gene TRBJ2-7, with D unresolved. The CDR3 extends over 16 amino acids. Germline-derived CDR1 and CDR2 are SEHNR and FQNEAQ (reference sequence). V was shortened by 5 bases and J by 0 bases, with 17 bases between the two germline ends.

J is TRBJ2-7 and V is TRBV6-2 or TRBV6-3; D might be TRBD1 or TRBD2, each matching 5 bases. Germline assignment: CDR1 MNHEY and CDR2 SVGEGT. V lost 0 bases to trimming and J lost 0 bases, with 12 bases between them. The length of the CDR3 is 16 residues. CDR3 residues: CASSYSRDGSSYEQYV. The CDR3 bases are TGTGCCAGCAGTTACTCGAGGGACGGCAGCTCCTACGAGCAGTACGTC.

The chain has TRBV3-1 and TRBJ2-7; D ambiguous. The CDR3 is 11 amino acids. The germline V gene has CDR1 LGHDT and CDR2 YNNKEL (reference sequence). Trimming removed 2 bases at V and 6 bases at J, with 5 bases between. For the CDR3, the DNA is TGTGCCAGCAGCCAACTGGGCGAGCAGTACTTC. Encoded protein: CASSQLGEQYF.

This clonotype appeared many times. The chain recombines TRBV12-3 or TRBV12-4 with TRBJ2-3; 11 bases are shared with TRBD2. Losses at the gene ends were 8 bases for V and 4 bases for J; bases not matched to a gene: 5. This CDR3 is built from 14 residues. Here the CDR3 reads CASLAGGFSDTQYF. CDR3 DNA sequence: TGTGCCAGCCTAGCGGGGGGTTTTTCAGATACGCAGTATTTT.